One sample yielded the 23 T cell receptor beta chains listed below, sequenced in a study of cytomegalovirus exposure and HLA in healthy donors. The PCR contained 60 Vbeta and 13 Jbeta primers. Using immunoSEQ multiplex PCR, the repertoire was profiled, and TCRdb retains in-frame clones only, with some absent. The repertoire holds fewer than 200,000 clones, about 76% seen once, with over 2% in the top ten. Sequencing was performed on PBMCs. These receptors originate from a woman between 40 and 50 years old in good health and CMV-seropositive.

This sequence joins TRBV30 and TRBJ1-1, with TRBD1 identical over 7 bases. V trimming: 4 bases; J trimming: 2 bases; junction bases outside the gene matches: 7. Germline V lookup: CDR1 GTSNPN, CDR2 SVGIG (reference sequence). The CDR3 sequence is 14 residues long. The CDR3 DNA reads TGTGCCTGGAACGGCAGGGGGGCCAACACTGAAGCTTTCTTT. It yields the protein CAWNGRGANTEAFF.

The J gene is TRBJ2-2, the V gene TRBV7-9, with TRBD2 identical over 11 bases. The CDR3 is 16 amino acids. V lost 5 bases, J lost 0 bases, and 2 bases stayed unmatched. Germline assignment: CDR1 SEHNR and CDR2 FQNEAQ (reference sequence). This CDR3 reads CASSPGLAANTGELFF. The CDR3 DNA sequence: TGTGCCAGCAGCCCGGGACTAGCGGCGAACACCGGGGAGCTGTTTTTT.

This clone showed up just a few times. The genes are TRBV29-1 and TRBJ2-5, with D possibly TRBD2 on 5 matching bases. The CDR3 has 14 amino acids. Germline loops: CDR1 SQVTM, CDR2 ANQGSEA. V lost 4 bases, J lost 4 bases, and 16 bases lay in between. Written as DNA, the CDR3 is TGCAGCGTTGGACGGGGTATGAGGCCAGAGACCCAGTACTTC. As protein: CSVGRGMRPETQYF.

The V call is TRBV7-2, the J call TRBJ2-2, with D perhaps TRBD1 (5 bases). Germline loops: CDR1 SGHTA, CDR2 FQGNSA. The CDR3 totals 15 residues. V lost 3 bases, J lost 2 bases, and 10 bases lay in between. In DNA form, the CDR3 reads TGTGCCAGCAGCTTGGATACAGGAAACACCGGGGAGCTGTTTTTT. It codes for CASSLDTGNTGELFF.

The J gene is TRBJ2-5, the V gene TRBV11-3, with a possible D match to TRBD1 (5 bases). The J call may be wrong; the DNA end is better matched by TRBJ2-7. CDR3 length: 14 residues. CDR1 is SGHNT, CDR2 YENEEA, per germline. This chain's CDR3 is CASSLVSGPHEQYF. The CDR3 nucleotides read TGTGCCAGCAGCTTGGTATCAGGGCCCCACGAGCAGTACTTC.

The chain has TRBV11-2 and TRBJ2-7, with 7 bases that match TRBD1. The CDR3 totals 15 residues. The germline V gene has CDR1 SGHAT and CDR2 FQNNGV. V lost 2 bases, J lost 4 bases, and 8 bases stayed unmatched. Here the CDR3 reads CASSLKGDRQYEQYF. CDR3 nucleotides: TGTGCCAGCAGCTTAAAGGGGGACAGACAATACGAGCAGTACTTC.

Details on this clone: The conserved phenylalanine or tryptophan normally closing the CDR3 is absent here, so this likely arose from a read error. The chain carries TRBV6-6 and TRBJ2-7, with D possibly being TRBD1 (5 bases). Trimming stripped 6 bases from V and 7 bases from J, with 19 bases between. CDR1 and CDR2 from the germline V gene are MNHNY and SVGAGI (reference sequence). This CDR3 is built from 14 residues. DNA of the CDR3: TGTGCCAGCAGAGGGCAGGGCCAGAAGTTAGAGCAGTACCTC. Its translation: CASRGQGQKLEQYL.

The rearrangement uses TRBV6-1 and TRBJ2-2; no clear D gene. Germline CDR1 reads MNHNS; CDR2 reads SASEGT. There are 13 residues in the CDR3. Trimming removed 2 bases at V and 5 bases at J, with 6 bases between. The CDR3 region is CASSETETGELFF. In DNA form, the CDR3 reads TGTGCCAGCAGTGAAACGGAGACCGGGGAGCTGTTTTTT.

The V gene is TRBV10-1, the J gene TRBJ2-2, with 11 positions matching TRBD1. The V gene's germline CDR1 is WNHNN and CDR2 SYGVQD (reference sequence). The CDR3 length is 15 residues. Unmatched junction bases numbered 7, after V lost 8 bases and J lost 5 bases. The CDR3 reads CASRPGTGGTGELFF. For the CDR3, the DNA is TGCGCCAGCCGACCCGGGACAGGGGGAACCGGGGAGCTGTTTTTT.

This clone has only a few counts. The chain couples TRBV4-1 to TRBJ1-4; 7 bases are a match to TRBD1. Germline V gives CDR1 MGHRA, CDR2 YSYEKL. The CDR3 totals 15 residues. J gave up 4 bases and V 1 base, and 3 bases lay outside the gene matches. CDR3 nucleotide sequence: TGCGCCAGCAGCCAAGCCGACAGGGATAATGAAAAACTGTTTTTT. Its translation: CASSQADRDNEKLFF.

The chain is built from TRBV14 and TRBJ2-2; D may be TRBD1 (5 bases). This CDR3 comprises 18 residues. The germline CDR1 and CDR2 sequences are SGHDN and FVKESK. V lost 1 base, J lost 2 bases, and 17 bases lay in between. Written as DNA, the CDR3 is TGTGCCAGCAGCCAAGCCCCCAGGGTATTTGGTAACACCGGGGAGCTGTTTTTT. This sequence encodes CASSQAPRVFGNTGELFF.

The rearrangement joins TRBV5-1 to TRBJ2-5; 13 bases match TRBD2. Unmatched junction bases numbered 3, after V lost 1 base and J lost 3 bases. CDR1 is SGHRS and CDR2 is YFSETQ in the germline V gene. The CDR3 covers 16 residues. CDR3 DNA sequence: TGCGCCAGCAGCTTGTACGGGACTAGCGGGAAAGAGACCCAGTACTTC. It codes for CASSLYGTSGKETQYF.

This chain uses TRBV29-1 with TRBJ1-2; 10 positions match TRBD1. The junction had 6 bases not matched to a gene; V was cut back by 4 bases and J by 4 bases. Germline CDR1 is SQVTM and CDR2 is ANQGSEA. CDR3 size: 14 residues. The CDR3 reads CSVVSGTGVYGYTF. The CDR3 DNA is TGCAGCGTTGTCTCCGGGACAGGGGTCTATGGCTACACCTTC.

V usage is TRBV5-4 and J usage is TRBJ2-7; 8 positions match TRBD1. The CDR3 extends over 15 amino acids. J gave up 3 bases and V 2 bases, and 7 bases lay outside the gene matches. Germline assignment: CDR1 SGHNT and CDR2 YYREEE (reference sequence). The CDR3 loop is CASSFAGGANYEQYF. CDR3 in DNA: TGTGCCAGCAGCTTTGCAGGGGGCGCCAACTACGAGCAGTACTTC.

Here the CDR3 DNA reads TGCGCCAGCAGCTTAGGCCGGGAAAGCTCCTACAATGAGCAGTTCTTC. As protein: CASSLGRESSYNEQFF. The genes are TRBV5-1 and TRBJ2-1; D might be TRBD2 (5 bases). CDR1 and CDR2 from the germline V gene are SGHRS and YFSETQ. V lost 2 bases and J lost 0, with 12 bases in between. This CDR3 contains 16 residues.

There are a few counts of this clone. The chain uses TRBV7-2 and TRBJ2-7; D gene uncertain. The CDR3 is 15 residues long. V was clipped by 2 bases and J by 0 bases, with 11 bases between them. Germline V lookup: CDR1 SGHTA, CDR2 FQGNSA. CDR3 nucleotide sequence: TGTGCCAGCAGCTTAATTGATGGCAGCTCCTACGAGCAGTACTTC. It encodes CASSLIDGSSYEQYF.

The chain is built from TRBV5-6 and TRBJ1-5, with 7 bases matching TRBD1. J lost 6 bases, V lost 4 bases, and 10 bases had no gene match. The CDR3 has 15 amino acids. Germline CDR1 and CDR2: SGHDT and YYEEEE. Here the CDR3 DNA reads TGTGCCAGCAGCAAAGCCGACAGGGCCGGTCAGCCCCAGCATTTT. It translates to CASSKADRAGQPQHF.

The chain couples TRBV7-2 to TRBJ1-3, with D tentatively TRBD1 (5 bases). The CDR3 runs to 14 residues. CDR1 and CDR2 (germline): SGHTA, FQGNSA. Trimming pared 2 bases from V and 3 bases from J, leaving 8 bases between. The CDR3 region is CASSLTTVGNTIYF. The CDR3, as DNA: TGTGCCAGCAGCTTAACGACAGTTGGAAACACCATATATTTT.

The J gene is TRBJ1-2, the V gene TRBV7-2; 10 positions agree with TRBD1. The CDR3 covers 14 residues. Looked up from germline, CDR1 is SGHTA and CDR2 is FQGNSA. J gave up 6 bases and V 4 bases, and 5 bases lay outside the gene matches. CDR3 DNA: TGTGCCAGCAGCTCCCGACAGGGGGCGCATGGCTACACCTTC. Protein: CASSSRQGAHGYTF.

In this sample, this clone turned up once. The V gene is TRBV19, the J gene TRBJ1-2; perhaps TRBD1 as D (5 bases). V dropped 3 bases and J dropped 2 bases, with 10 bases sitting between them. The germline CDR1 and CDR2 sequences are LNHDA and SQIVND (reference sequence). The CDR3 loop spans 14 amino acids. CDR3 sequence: CASSISWTNYGYTF. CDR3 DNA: TGTGCCAGTAGTATCTCTTGGACAAACTATGGCTACACCTTC.

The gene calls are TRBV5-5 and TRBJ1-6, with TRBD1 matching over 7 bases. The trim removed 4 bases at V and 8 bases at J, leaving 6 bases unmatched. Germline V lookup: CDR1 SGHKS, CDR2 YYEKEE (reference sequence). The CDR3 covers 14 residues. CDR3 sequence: CASSLTGLDSPLHF. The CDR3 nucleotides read TGTGCCAGCAGCCTGACAGGGCTGGATTCACCCCTCCACTTT.

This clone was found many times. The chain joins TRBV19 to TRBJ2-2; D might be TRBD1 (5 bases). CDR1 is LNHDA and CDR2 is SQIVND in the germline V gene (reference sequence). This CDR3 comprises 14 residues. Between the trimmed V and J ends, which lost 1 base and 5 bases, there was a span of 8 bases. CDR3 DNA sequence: TGTGCCAGTAGTATAGGGGCAGGGACCGGGGAGCTGTTTTTT. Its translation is CASSIGAGTGELFF.

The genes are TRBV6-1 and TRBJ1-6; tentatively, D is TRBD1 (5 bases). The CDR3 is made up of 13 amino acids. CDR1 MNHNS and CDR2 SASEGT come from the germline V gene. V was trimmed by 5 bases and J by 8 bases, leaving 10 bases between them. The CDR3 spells CASSFRDYSPLHF. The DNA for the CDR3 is TGTGCCAGCAGTTTCAGGGATTATTCACCCCTCCACTTT.